Listed below are T cell receptor beta chains from one sample, sequenced in a study of T cells in Graves' hyperthyroidism and ophthalmopathy. MiXCR, applied by TCRdb to the multiplex PCR reads, yields one record per CDR3 protein. The profile shows about 160,000 distinct CDR3 sequences, just under 9.5% of them singletons. The sequenced material came from blood. The receptors shown here come from a woman aged 18-29 years with Graves' hyperthyroidism that later progressed to Graves' ophthalmopathy. Both conserved end residues are part of each CDR3. The D gene is left open where the match is weak.

V gene: TRBV28
D gene: NA
J gene: TRBJ1-6
CDR3 protein: CASSFQQGFAPLHF

V gene: TRBV9
D gene: NA
J gene: TRBJ1-4
CDR3 protein: CASSVGRTGGANEKLFF

V gene: TRBV4-1
D gene: NA
J gene: TRBJ1-2
CDR3 protein: CASSQPTGANYGYTF

V gene: TRBV6-1
D gene: NA
J gene: TRBJ2-5
CDR3 protein: CASSEGAGSQETQYF

V gene: TRBV14
D gene: NA
J gene: TRBJ1-1
CDR3 protein: CASSRQGCSMNTEAFF

V gene: TRBV9
D gene: TRBD2
J gene: TRBJ2-1
CDR3 protein: CASSVLAGGSSEQFF

V gene: TRBV5-1
D gene: NA
J gene: TRBJ2-3
CDR3 protein: CASSLLVRGTDTQYF

V gene: TRBV4-2
D gene: NA
J gene: TRBJ2-2
CDR3 protein: CASSQDVGAQNTGELFF

V gene: TRBV5-1
D gene: TRBD1
J gene: TRBJ2-5
CDR3 protein: CASSPSPGQGWETQYF

V gene: TRBV20-1
D gene: NA
J gene: TRBJ2-3
CDR3 protein: CSAREGLPLFTDTQYF

V gene: TRBV6-1
D gene: NA
J gene: TRBJ2-7
CDR3 protein: CASTTIYEQYF

V gene: TRBV20-1
D gene: TRBD2
J gene: TRBJ2-5
CDR3 protein: CSAKRTSGGPSVQETQYF

V gene: TRBV20-1
D gene: NA
J gene: TRBJ1-5
CDR3 protein: CSVRRESNQPQHF

V gene: TRBV6-2/TRBV6-3
D gene: TRBD2
J gene: TRBJ2-7
CDR3 protein: CASSYSRASGSYEQCF

V gene: TRBV28
D gene: NA
J gene: TRBJ1-2
CDR3 protein: CASIAGTPFGYGYTF

V gene: TRBV6-5
D gene: NA
J gene: TRBJ2-7
CDR3 protein: CASSYSGYYEQYF

V gene: TRBV12-3/TRBV12-4
D gene: TRBD2
J gene: TRBJ2-1
CDR3 protein: CASSFPASGKGEQFF

V gene: TRBV28
D gene: TRBD1
J gene: TRBJ1-2
CDR3 protein: CASSSTGGNYGYTF

V gene: TRBV6-1
D gene: NA
J gene: TRBJ1-2
CDR3 protein: CASSGGAAGYTF

V gene: TRBV7-2
D gene: NA
J gene: TRBJ1-5
CDR3 protein: CASSSLGVVGQPQHF

V gene: TRBV9
D gene: NA
J gene: TRBJ1-3
CDR3 protein: CASSVEGNTIYF

V gene: TRBV11-2
D gene: NA
J gene: TRBJ2-7
CDR3 protein: CATMAGEQYF

V gene: TRBV11-2
D gene: NA
J gene: TRBJ2-1
CDR3 protein: CASSSGVSSYNEQFF

V gene: TRBV20-1
D gene: NA
J gene: TRBJ2-1
CDR3 protein: CSARIEGNEQFF

V gene: TRBV13
D gene: NA
J gene: TRBJ1-1
CDR3 protein: CASSLSRTVNTEAFF

V gene: TRBV3-1
D gene: TRBD2
J gene: TRBJ2-7
CDR3 protein: CASSLSRRAGAYEQYF

V gene: TRBV25-1
D gene: NA
J gene: TRBJ2-2
CDR3 protein: CASRAGYPEELFF

V gene: TRBV2
D gene: TRBD1
J gene: TRBJ1-5
CDR3 protein: CASSQGGQGNQPQHF

V gene: TRBV29-1
D gene: NA
J gene: TRBJ2-7
CDR3 protein: CSVGSAGGTYEQYF

V gene: TRBV5-8
D gene: NA
J gene: TRBJ1-2
CDR3 protein: CASSLGEGWSPTF

V gene: TRBV6-4
D gene: NA
J gene: TRBJ2-7
CDR3 protein: CASRSLSYYYEQYF

V gene: TRBV15
D gene: NA
J gene: TRBJ1-6
CDR3 protein: CATSSLDSPLHF

V gene: TRBV19
D gene: NA
J gene: TRBJ1-3
CDR3 protein: CASSEVWGNTIYF

V gene: TRBV7-8
D gene: NA
J gene: TRBJ1-5
CDR3 protein: CASSLVLGLQGQPQHF

V gene: TRBV15
D gene: NA
J gene: TRBJ2-3
CDR3 protein: CATSRTRADTQYF

V gene: TRBV14
D gene: NA
J gene: TRBJ1-1
CDR3 protein: CASSQQRGTEAFF

V gene: TRBV29-1
D gene: NA
J gene: TRBJ1-1
CDR3 protein: CSVEQDTEAFF

V gene: TRBV3-1
D gene: NA
J gene: TRBJ2-7
CDR3 protein: CASSQDETYYYEQYF

V gene: TRBV5-6
D gene: NA
J gene: TRBJ2-7
CDR3 protein: CASSLGTAASGWQYF

V gene: TRBV11-3
D gene: NA
J gene: TRBJ2-7
CDR3 protein: CASSPGMGSDEQYF

V gene: TRBV24-1
D gene: NA
J gene: TRBJ1-2
CDR3 protein: CATSDTEGYTF

V gene: TRBV2
D gene: TRBD1
J gene: TRBJ1-2
CDR3 protein: CASRRGGQDNGYTF

V gene: TRBV20-1
D gene: TRBD1
J gene: TRBJ2-3
CDR3 protein: CSARGTDRPTITDTQYF

V gene: TRBV5-4
D gene: TRBD2
J gene: TRBJ2-2
CDR3 protein: CASSPGLAGGPGTGELFF

V gene: TRBV7-9
D gene: TRBD2
J gene: TRBJ2-7
CDR3 protein: CASSSLAGRGFEQYF

V gene: TRBV7-9
D gene: TRBD1
J gene: TRBJ2-2
CDR3 protein: CASNRDRVTGELFF

V gene: TRBV4-1
D gene: TRBD2
J gene: TRBJ2-1
CDR3 protein: CASSQGLLAGEYNEQFF

V gene: TRBV6-1
D gene: TRBD1
J gene: TRBJ1-5
CDR3 protein: CASRQGNQPQHF

V gene: TRBV4-2
D gene: TRBD2
J gene: TRBJ2-1
CDR3 protein: CASSQGVPTGAGWEMNEQFF

V gene: TRBV19
D gene: NA
J gene: TRBJ2-1
CDR3 protein: CASSNHNEQFF